This T cell receptor (beta chain) comes out of a study of shared T cell receptors in the human thymus. In this sample, this clone turned up once. Germline CDR1 SGHNT, CDR2 YYREEE (reference sequence). V lost 3 bases, J lost 6 bases, and 12 bases lay in between. This CDR3 contains 13 residues. Libraries were prepared by immunoSEQ multiplex PCR; TCRdb keeps only in-frame clonotypes and omits some of them. This sample has almost 550,000 clones, with 70% to 80% found just once. The same data also went into a second study, on human thymus T cells. As that study records: What appeared biased in thymic and blood repertoires was the usage of V and J genes. What related research reported was that thymic repertoires overlapped highly among unrelated individuals.

This chain links TRBV5-4 with TRBJ1-2, with a weak D call TRBD1 (5 bases). The sequence was collected from a boy under two years old with a congenital heart defect. Sequencing input: thymocytes. The CDR3: CASSSPGGDGYTF. CDR3 in DNA: TGTGCCAGCAGCTCCCCAGGAGGGGATGGCTACACCTTC. The variable domain in full, with the rest retrieved from reference TRBV5-4 and TRBJ1-2, is ETGVTQSPTHLIKTRGQQVTLRCSSQSGHNTVSWYQQALGQGPQFIFQYYREEENGRGNFPPRFSGLQFPNYSSELNVNALELDDSALYLCASSSPGGDGYTFGSGTRLTVV.